These 19 T cell receptor beta chains originate from one sample sequenced in a study of CD8+ T cells in alopecia areata. TCR sequencing used cDNA made by reverse transcription of extracted RNA. Data came from immunoSEQ multiplex PCR; TCRdb stores just in-frame clones and leaves some out. Seen here are a few hundred thousand clones, around two fifths observed once, and the top ten hold around 0.48%. The sample's treatment: oral pan-JAK inhibitor, 5-10 mg twice daily. The sample consisted of CD4+ T cells sorted from blood, taken between weeks 30 and 35, from a patient treated with tofacitinib. These receptors all stem from a human donor with alopecia areata.

The chain recombines TRBV6-6 with TRBJ1-1, with TRBD1 matching over 8 bases. This CDR3 is 13 amino acids long. Trimming took 8 bases from V and 0 from J; bases not matched to a gene: 2. The germline CDR1 and CDR2 sequences are MNHNY and SVGAGI (reference sequence). The CDR3 DNA follows: TGTGCCAGCGGACAGGGTATGAACACTGAAGCTTTCTTT. Its protein is CASGQGMNTEAFF.

There are a few counts of this clone. The chain has TRBV29-1 and TRBJ1-3; no clear D. The CDR3 has 12 residues. The V gene's germline CDR1 is SQVTM and CDR2 ANQGSEA. The V end was cut by 6 bases, the J end by 4 bases, with 10 bases between. CDR3 nucleotide sequence: TGCAGCGTACGACCTCGGGGAAACACCATATATTTT. Its protein product is CSVRPRGNTIYF.

This clone was seen more than once but under ten times. This chain links TRBV29-1 with TRBJ1-5, with D perhaps TRBD1 (6 bases). V was trimmed by 5 bases and J by 3 bases, leaving 11 bases between them. Germline V gene data show CDR1 as SQVTM and CDR2 as ANQGSEA. This CDR3 is built from 13 residues. The CDR3, as DNA: TGCAGCGTTCGGGGGGGCCTCAATCAGCCCCAGCATTTT. Protein product: CSVRGGLNQPQHF.

The chain has TRBV15 and TRBJ2-2; 7 bases align to TRBD1. Unmatched junction bases numbered 4, after V lost 5 bases and J lost 4 bases. The CDR3 loop spans 14 amino acids. In germline, CDR1 is LNHNV, CDR2 YYDKDF (reference sequence). The CDR3 DNA reads TGTGCCACCAGCCCCAGGGGGTTCACCGGGGAGCTGTTTTTT. Its translation is CATSPRGFTGELFF. Using reference TRBV15 and TRBJ2-2 for the parts outside the CDR3, the full variable domain is DAMVIQNPRYQVTQFGKPVTLSCSQTLNHNVMYWYQQKSSQAPKLLFHYYDKDFNNEADTPDNFQSRRPNTSFCFLDIRSPGLGDTAMYLCATSPRGFTGELFFGEGSRLTVL.

The V and J genes are TRBV6-5 and TRBJ2-1; 8 bases agree with TRBD2. V trimming: 4 bases; J trimming: 2 bases; junction bases outside the gene matches: 4. The germline CDR1 and CDR2 sequences are MNHEY and SVGAGI. This CDR3 is built from 15 residues. CDR3 nucleotide sequence: TGTGCCAGCAGTTCTACTAGCGGTACCTACAATGAGCAGTTCTTC. This codes for CASSSTSGTYNEQFF.

The J gene is TRBJ2-1, the V gene TRBV5-4; D remains ambiguous. CDR3 size: 15 residues. From germline, CDR1 is SGHNT and CDR2 YYREEE (reference sequence). Trimming took 1 base from V and 0 from J, leaving 8 bases between them. The CDR3 DNA reads as TGTGCCAGCAGCTTGTTGTCGAGCTCCTACAATGAGCAGTTCTTC. Its protein is CASSLLSSSYNEQFF.

A few counts support this clone. CDR3 amino acids: CATLWGPQHF. The CDR3 DNA follows: TGCGCCACCCTATGGGGTCCCCAGCATTTT. The V gene is TRBV10-2, the J gene TRBJ1-5; no reliable D call. The CDR3 is 10 residues long. Looked up from germline, CDR1 is WSHSY and CDR2 is SAAADI. With 10 bases removed from V and 10 bases from J, the gap between germline ends came to 11 bases.

This chain joins TRBV5-6 and TRBJ1-5; D gene unclear. CDR3 length: 14 residues. The germline V gene has CDR1 SGHDT and CDR2 YYEEEE. Trimming shortened V by 3 bases and J by 2 bases, and 9 bases separated the two germline ends. As DNA, the CDR3 is TGTGCCAGCAGCTACGGGTCTGGCAATCAGCCCCAGCATTTT. It codes for CASSYGSGNQPQHF.

This chain uses TRBV30 with TRBJ2-7; perhaps TRBD1 as D (5 bases). This CDR3 is 16 amino acids long. Trimming cost V 0 bases and J 3 bases, with 18 bases left between them. Germline assignment: CDR1 GTSNPN and CDR2 SVGIG (reference sequence). The CDR3 DNA sequence: TGTGCCTGGAGTGTACAGGAATGGAATGTGGGCTACGAGCAGTACTTC. Amino acid sequence: CAWSVQEWNVGYEQYF.

This chain connects TRBV6-5 to TRBJ2-1; unclear D gene. Germline-derived CDR1 and CDR2 are MNHEY and SVGAGI. With 6 bases removed from V and 2 bases from J, the gap between germline ends came to 11 bases. There are 14 residues in the CDR3. This chain's CDR3 is CASRTLNPYNEQFF. The CDR3 DNA reads TGTGCCAGCAGAACCCTCAACCCCTACAATGAGCAGTTCTTC.

This clone was recorded a few times. This chain uses TRBV30 with TRBJ2-1; TRBD2 matches at 12 bases. J lost 6 bases, V lost 4 bases, and 10 bases had no gene match. The CDR3 covers 16 residues. The germline V gene has CDR1 GTSNPN and CDR2 SVGIG (reference sequence). Here the CDR3 DNA reads TGTGCCTGGATCCTAGCGGGAGGGCCGGTCGCCAATGAGCAGTTCTTC. It codes for CAWILAGGPVANEQFF.

This chain links TRBV2 with TRBJ1-5; TRBD1 might be the D (6 bases). The CDR3 covers 13 residues. Germline V gene sequence: CDR1 SNHLY, CDR2 FYNNEI. The V and J ends lost 8 bases and 0 bases respectively, with 8 bases between them. CDR3 sequence: CASRQDSNQPQHF. The CDR3 DNA follows: TGTGCCAGCCGACAGGATAGCAATCAGCCCCAGCATTTT.

The V call is TRBV5-1, the J call TRBJ1-1; D perhaps matches TRBD1 (5 bases). CDR1 and CDR2 from the germline V gene are SGHRS and YFSETQ. The V end was cut by 4 bases, the J end by 3 bases, with 16 bases between. This CDR3 has 15 amino acids. CDR3 in amino acids: CASSLDDGGDTEAFF. The CDR3 coding sequence is TGCGCCAGCAGCCTGGACGACGGAGGGGACACTGAAGCTTTCTTT.

This clone was seen a handful of times. The rearrangement joins TRBV19 to TRBJ2-7; D perhaps matches TRBD2 (6 bases). Per the germline V gene, CDR1 is LNHDA and CDR2 is SQIVND (reference sequence). V was pared by 4 bases and J by 0 bases, with 10 bases between. There are 14 residues in the CDR3. The CDR3 region has the DNA TGTGCCAGTAGTACCATGACTAGCTCCTACGAGCAGTACTTC. Amino acid sequence: CASSTMTSSYEQYF.

The rearrangement links TRBV18 to TRBJ1-2, with D hard to call. Germline CDR1 is KGHSH and CDR2 is LQKENI. This CDR3 region has 17 residues. The V end was cut by 6 bases, the J end by 7 bases, with 27 bases between. The chain's CDR3 is CASSPIKDGSLTSGYTF. The CDR3 DNA reads as TGTGCCAGCTCTCCTATAAAGGACGGATCCCTTACGTCTGGCTACACCTTC. Combining the CDR3 with reference TRBV18 and TRBJ1-2 gives the whole variable domain NAGVMQNPRHLVRRRGQEARLRCSPMKGHSHVYWYRQLPEEGLKFMVYLQKENIIDESGMPKERFSAEFPKEGPSILRIQQVVRGDSAAYFCASSPIKDGSLTSGYTFGSGTRLTVV.

In its sample, this clone was seen a few times. The V call is TRBV6-6, the J call TRBJ1-2, with 7 bases identical to TRBD1. The CDR3 covers 13 residues. Per germline, CDR1 MNHNY and CDR2 SVGAGI (reference sequence). The V gene end was trimmed by 6 bases and the J gene end by 7 bases; junction bases not matched to a gene: 8. As DNA, the CDR3 is TGTGCCAGCAGCGACAGGGAAAGAGGTGGCTACACCTTC. Its translation is CASSDRERGGYTF.

The chain has TRBV6-5 and TRBJ1-1, with D possibly being TRBD1 (6 bases). V gave up 5 bases and J gave up 4 bases, with 17 bases separating them. The length of the CDR3 is 15 residues. Looked up from germline, CDR1 is MNHEY and CDR2 is SVGAGI. The DNA for the CDR3 is TGTGCCAGCAGTAACCTTTGGGGGGCCGGCACTGAAGCTTTCTTT. This translates into CASSNLWGAGTEAFF.

The chain employs TRBV30 and TRBJ1-3; 8 positions agree with TRBD1. The V gene end was trimmed by 2 bases and the J gene end by 0 bases; junction bases not matched to a gene: 9. Germline CDR1 GTSNPN, CDR2 SVGIG (reference sequence). The CDR3 runs to 17 residues. The CDR3 reads CAWSTRQGPTSGNTIYF. In DNA, the CDR3 is TGTGCCTGGAGTACCCGACAGGGGCCGACCTCTGGAAACACCATATATTTT.

The J gene is TRBJ2-4, the V gene TRBV13; D is undetermined. V was pared by 5 bases and J by 0 bases, with 8 bases between. The CDR3 totals 14 residues. From germline, CDR1 is PRHDT and CDR2 FYEKMQ (reference sequence). Written as DNA, the CDR3 is TGTGCCAGCAGCCAGGCTTTAGCCAAAAACATTCAGTACTTC. Its translation is CASSQALAKNIQYF.